Below are 25 T cell receptor beta chains sequenced from a single sample in a study of blood T cell repertoires in COVID-19. Clones were read by immunoSEQ multiplex PCR, and TCRdb kept only the in-frame ones, dropping some. Among more than 45,000 clones listed, about 89% were seen once. The specimen was peripheral blood. These receptors came from a man aged 65-85 years with active COVID-19.

The rearrangement joins TRBV4-1 to TRBJ1-5; the D is unclear. Per the germline V gene, CDR1 is MGHRA and CDR2 is YSYEKL. The CDR3 has 16 amino acids. The V and J ends lost 0 bases and 2 bases respectively, with 11 bases between them. Here the CDR3 DNA reads TGCGCCAGCAGCCAAGATTGGGCTTCCCGCAATCAGCCCCAGCATTTT. This encodes CASSQDWASRNQPQHF.

This chain links TRBV6-5 with TRBJ1-5; a possible D gene is TRBD1 (6 bases). V was pared by 7 bases and J by 2 bases, with 15 bases between. CDR3 size: 15 residues. Germline loops: CDR1 MNHEY, CDR2 SVGAGI. The CDR3 here is CASTRTGFGNQPQHF. The CDR3 region has the DNA TGTGCCAGCACCAGAACAGGGTTCGGCAATCAGCCCCAGCATTTT.

The rearrangement joins TRBV3-1 (or the pseudogene TRBV3-2) to TRBJ2-6, with D perhaps matching TRBD1 (5 bases). Germline V gene sequence: CDR1 LGHDT, CDR2 YNNKEL (reference sequence). The CDR3 length is 17 residues. V was trimmed by 1 base and J by 0 bases, leaving 10 bases between them. The CDR3 is CASSQAGFLSGANVLTF. CDR3 DNA sequence: TGTGCCAGCAGCCAAGCAGGGTTTCTCTCTGGGGCCAACGTCCTGACTTTC.

This chain uses TRBV5-5 with TRBJ1-1, with a tentative D call TRBD1 (5 bases). Per germline, CDR1 SGHKS and CDR2 YYEKEE (reference sequence). The V end lost 4 bases, the J end lost 1 base, and 14 bases lay between the germline ends. The CDR3 runs to 15 residues. The CDR3 region is CASSRRTGGNTEAFF. The CDR3 DNA is TGTGCCAGCAGCCGTCGGACGGGGGGGAACACTGAAGCTTTCTTT.

The rearrangement links TRBV10-1 to TRBJ1-3, with 9 bases that match TRBD1. From germline, CDR1 is WNHNN and CDR2 SYGVQD (reference sequence). This CDR3 has 15 residues. V gave up 5 bases and J gave up 3 bases; unmatched junction bases: 5. CDR3 DNA sequence: TGCGCCAGCAGTCCGGGACAGGGATTTGGAAACACCATATATTTT. Translated: CASSPGQGFGNTIYF.

This chain joins TRBV9 and TRBJ1-2, with a possible D match to TRBD1 (5 bases). Trimming removed 0 bases from V and 2 bases from J, with 11 bases in between. This CDR3 comprises 15 residues. Germline V gene lookup returns CDR1 SGDLS and CDR2 YYNGEE. The CDR3 coding sequence is TGTGCCAGCAGCGTAGCCGACAGACAGAACTATGGCTACACCTTC. Its translation is CASSVADRQNYGYTF. The full variable domain, with the rest looked up from reference TRBV9 and TRBJ1-2, is DSGVTQTPKHLITATGQRVTLRCSPRSGDLSVYWYQQSLDQGLQFLIQYYNGEERAKGNILERFSAQQFPDLHSELNLSSLELGDSALYFCASSVADRQNYGYTFGSGTRLTVV.

This clone was seen once. The rearrangement uses TRBV5-1 and TRBJ1-4; possibly TRBD1 for D (5 bases). This CDR3 comprises 18 residues. Germline lookup yields CDR1 SGHRS and CDR2 YFSETQ. V lost 4 bases and J 0 bases, leaving 19 bases between the germline ends. In nucleotides, the CDR3 is TGCGCCAGCAGCCCTCAGGGTCCCGGATTCGCAACTAATGAAAAACTGTTTTTT. It specifies CASSPQGPGFATNEKLFF.

J is TRBJ2-2 and V is TRBV24-1; possibly TRBD2 for D (6 bases). The germline V gene encodes CDR1 KGHDR and CDR2 SFDVKD. The CDR3 is 15 amino acids. Between the trimmed V and J ends, which lost 9 bases and 2 bases, there was a span of 15 bases. The CDR3 DNA reads TGTGCCACCTCCAATGCGGGATTAAACACCGGGGAGCTGTTTTTT. Protein: CATSNAGLNTGELFF.

V usage is TRBV3-1 (or the pseudogene TRBV3-2) and J usage is TRBJ2-1; 7 nucleotides align to TRBD1. This CDR3 comprises 16 residues. CDR1 and CDR2 from the germline V gene are LGHDT and YNNKEL (reference sequence). The junction had 6 bases not matched to a gene; V was cut back by 4 bases and J by 0 bases. CDR3 protein: CASSRPGTVSYNEQFF. Here the CDR3 DNA reads TGTGCCAGCAGCCGACCGGGGACAGTCTCCTACAATGAGCAGTTCTTC.

DNA of the CDR3: TGTGCCAGCAGCTCACATCCCCCTACGGCACAGGGGCTGTTTTTT. Protein product: CASSSHPPTAQGLFF. V is TRBV7-2 and J is TRBJ2-2; a possible D gene is TRBD1 (6 bases). V lost 4 bases and J lost 13, with 22 bases in between. Looked up from germline, CDR1 is SGHTA and CDR2 is FQGNSA. CDR3 length equals 15 residues.

The rearrangement joins TRBV5-4 to TRBJ1-1; D is uncertain. V lost 1 base and J 1 base, leaving 8 bases between the germline ends. Germline values: CDR1 SGHNT, CDR2 YYREEE (reference sequence). CDR3 length: 14 residues. The CDR3 loop is CASSLYSRNTEAFF. The DNA for the CDR3 is TGTGCCAGCAGCTTGTACAGCCGGAACACTGAAGCTTTCTTT. Based on the CDR3 plus reference TRBV5-4 and TRBJ1-1, the full variable domain is ETGVTQSPTHLIKTRGQQVTLRCSSQSGHNTVSWYQQALGQGPQFIFQYYREEENGRGNFPPRFSGLQFPNYSSELNVNALELDDSALYLCASSLYSRNTEAFFGQGTRLTVV.

The chain uses TRBV3-1 (or the pseudogene TRBV3-2) and TRBJ2-5, with D possibly being TRBD1 (5 bases). Trimming removed 4 bases from V and 4 bases from J, with 16 bases in between. The CDR3 has 15 residues. Germline V gene sequence: CDR1 LGHDT, CDR2 YNNKEL (reference sequence). The DNA of the CDR3 is TGTGCCAGCAGCCGACGACAGAGTGCACGAGAGACCCAGTACTTC. Translation: CASSRRQSARETQYF.

V usage is TRBV7-9 and J usage is TRBJ2-3; unclear D gene. V lost 5 bases, J lost 2 bases, and 17 bases lay in between. There are 16 residues in the CDR3. CDR1 and CDR2 from the germline V gene are SEHNR and FQNEAQ (reference sequence). The CDR3 spells CASSVVGLRDTDTQYF. The CDR3 DNA reads TGTGCCAGCAGCGTTGTGGGCCTACGAGACACAGATACGCAGTATTTT.

This clone was found once. The chain recombines TRBV7-9 with TRBJ2-3; 8 nucleotides line up with TRBD1. The V gene end was trimmed by 1 base and the J gene end by 0 bases; junction bases not matched to a gene: 6. This CDR3 is built from 17 residues. Germline CDR1 reads SEHNR; CDR2 reads FQNEAQ (reference sequence). CDR3 sequence reads: CASSLGTGIDSTDTQYF. The CDR3 DNA reads TGTGCCAGCAGCTTAGGGACAGGGATCGACAGCACAGATACGCAGTATTTT.

This clone was detected a few times. The chain combines TRBV7-2 with TRBJ1-5, with D hard to call. Trimming stripped 4 bases from V and 3 bases from J, with 4 bases between. Germline-derived CDR1 and CDR2 are SGHTA and FQGNSA. The CDR3 is made up of 12 amino acids. Here the CDR3 DNA reads TGTGCCAGCAGCTCCTACAATCAGCCCCAGCATTTT. Its protein is CASSSYNQPQHF.

The chain links TRBV9 to TRBJ2-7; possibly TRBD2 for D (6 bases). Between the trimmed V and J ends, which lost 0 bases and 6 bases, there was a span of 16 bases. Germline lookup yields CDR1 SGDLS and CDR2 YYNGEE. The CDR3 has 15 amino acids. The CDR3: CASSVEGTRGSEQYF. DNA of the CDR3: TGTGCCAGCAGCGTAGAAGGGACTCGAGGAAGCGAGCAGTACTTC.

The V call is TRBV30, the J call TRBJ2-7; 7 positions agree with TRBD2. Germline CDR1 and CDR2: GTSNPN and SVGIG (reference sequence). Trimming removed 6 bases from V and 0 bases from J; junction bases left unmatched: 8. The CDR3 totals 14 residues. The CDR3 sequence: CACLGGASSYEQYF. The CDR3 DNA reads as TGTGCCTGCCTGGGAGGGGCGAGCTCCTACGAGCAGTACTTC.

The chain's CDR3 is CASSRDSPNEKLFF. In DNA form, the CDR3 reads TGCGCCAGCAGCCGGGACAGTCCTAATGAAAAACTGTTTTTT. The genes are TRBV5-1 and TRBJ1-4, with TRBD1 matching over 7 bases. Looked up from germline, CDR1 is SGHRS and CDR2 is YFSETQ. This CDR3 comprises 14 residues. The V segment lost 4 bases and the J segment 3 bases; nucleotides outside the gene matches: 3.

This chain uses TRBV7-9 with TRBJ1-2, with 9 bases aligning to TRBD1. Germline CDR1 reads SEHNR; CDR2 reads FQNEAQ (reference sequence). This CDR3 is built from 15 residues. Trimming at V came to 3 bases and at J to 8 bases, leaving 10 bases not matched to a gene. CDR3 nucleotides: TGTGCCAGCAGCTTCCAAATGGACAGGGGAGGGGGCTACACCTTC. Its protein is CASSFQMDRGGGYTF.

The V and J genes are TRBV18 and TRBJ2-3, with 8 positions matching TRBD1. In germline, CDR1 is KGHSH, CDR2 LQKENI. This CDR3 is 15 amino acids long. Unmatched junction bases numbered 5, after V lost 3 bases and J lost 3 bases. The CDR3 DNA reads as TGTGCCAGCTCACCGGGGGACAGGTTAACAGATACGCAGTATTTT. This sequence encodes CASSPGDRLTDTQYF.

V gene TRBV9 combines with J gene TRBJ2-5; 8 bases align to TRBD1. Germline V gene data show CDR1 as SGDLS and CDR2 as YYNGEE. Unmatched junction bases numbered 9, after V lost 4 bases and J lost 1 base. This CDR3 spans 16 amino acids. The CDR3 DNA sequence: TGTGCCAGCAGCCCTGGACAGGGATCGACCCAAGAGACCCAGTACTTC. This gives the protein CASSPGQGSTQETQYF.

This rearrangement joins TRBV18 to TRBJ2-5, with D maybe TRBD2 (5 bases). Germline V gene lookup returns CDR1 KGHSH and CDR2 LQKENI. V lost 3 bases to trimming and J lost 3 bases, with 8 bases between them. This CDR3 has 13 amino acids. As DNA, the CDR3 is TGTGCCAGCTCACCGGGAGTAGAAGAGACCCAGTACTTC. Translating gives CASSPGVEETQYF. Supplemented by reference TRBV18 and TRBJ2-5, the full variable domain reads NAGVMQNPRHLVRRRGQEARLRCSPMKGHSHVYWYRQLPEEGLKFMVYLQKENIIDESGMPKERFSAEFPKEGPSILRIQQVVRGDSAAYFCASSPGVEETQYFGPGTRLLVL.

The V gene is TRBV7-8, the J gene TRBJ1-1; 8 bases agree with TRBD1. The V segment lost 5 bases and the J segment 3 bases; nucleotides outside the gene matches: 5. The V gene's germline CDR1 is SGHVS and CDR2 FQNEAQ. CDR3 length: 14 residues. CDR3 DNA sequence: TGTGCCAGCAGCCGCGGACAGGGCTACACTGAAGCTTTCTTT. The encoded protein is CASSRGQGYTEAFF.

The chain is built from TRBV7-9 and TRBJ2-7, with 8 positions matching TRBD1. With V trimmed by 4 bases and J by 5 bases, 10 bases remained unmatched. The CDR3 runs to 15 residues. Germline CDR1 SEHNR, CDR2 FQNEAQ (reference sequence). The chain's CDR3 is CASSSRGTGSDEQYF. For the CDR3, the DNA is TGTGCCAGCAGCTCAAGGGGGACAGGTTCGGACGAGCAGTACTTC.

The V gene is TRBV7-9, the J gene TRBJ1-1, with 8 bases aligning to TRBD1. The germline CDR1 and CDR2 sequences are SEHNR and FQNEAQ (reference sequence). The V gene end was trimmed by 0 bases and the J gene end by 4 bases; junction bases not matched to a gene: 1. The CDR3 has 14 residues. CDR3 DNA sequence: TGTGCCAGCAGCTTAGCGGACAGGGTCACTGAAGCTTTCTTT. Its translation is CASSLADRVTEAFF.